These T cell receptor beta chains were read from a single sample in a study of blood T cell repertoires in COVID-19. Sequenced by immunoSEQ multiplex PCR; TCRdb stores in-frame clones only, minus some. The data hold 48,000 or so clones, with about 92% observed a single time. The source material was peripheral blood. Every receptor here comes from a human donor in a cohort sampled during active COVID-19. The CDR3 runs from the conserved cysteine through the conserved F or W.

cdr3_length j_call v_call cdr3_aa
15 TRBJ2-3 TRBV28 CASTITSDGRDTQYF
17 TRBJ1-1 TRBV5-5 CASSLSPVHREAAEAFF
15 TRBJ2-5 TRBV24-1 CATSGRDRESETQYF
15 TRBJ2-1 TRBV5-1 CASSLWESSYNEQFF
14 TRBJ1-1 TRBV5-1 CASRSGQLNTEAFF
15 TRBJ2-5 TRBV9 CASSVGSGVQETQYF
16 TRBJ2-1 TRBV25-1 CASRARTSGQSNEQFF
11 TRBJ1-6 TRBV20-1 CSGGTGSPLHF
17 TRBJ2-1 TRBV2 CASSGDLAGGPDDEQFF
13 TRBJ2-7 TRBV5-1 CASSLGDNYEQYF
14 TRBJ2-3 TRBV27 CASCSSGLTDTQYF
14 TRBJ1-1 TRBV5-1 CASSTNPAGTEAFF
14 TRBJ2-5 TRBV6-5 CASSYSQAQETQYF
15 TRBJ2-1 TRBV27 CASRRAGTSANEQFF
18 TRBJ2-7 TRBV11-2 CASSLDRGLAQDSYEQYF
13 TRBJ1-2 TRBV5-8 CASASRVGGGYTF
12 TRBJ2-7 TRBV5-4 CASSTNTGEQYF
14 TRBJ2-3 TRBV28 CASTGFRRTDTQYF
17 TRBJ2-2 TRBV6-1 CASSEAQAGGLTGELFF
14 TRBJ2-2 TRBV6-5 CASRREGNTGELFF
12 TRBJ1-1 TRBV10-3 CAIRGERTEAFF
12 TRBJ1-1 TRBV20-1 CSASGRNTEAFF
14 TRBJ1-6 TRBV10-2 CASRDSSYNSPLHF
14 TRBJ2-2 TRBV6-5 CASGRDTNTGELFF
15 TRBJ1-3 TRBV10-1 CASSADSRAGNTIYF
15 TRBJ2-5 TRBV5-1 CASSLRTGVWETQYF
14 TRBJ1-5 TRBV5-1 CASSPGQGRQPQHF
13 TRBJ2-2 TRBV24-1 CATTTGGQGELFF
14 TRBJ1-1 TRBV2 CATTLGHQNTEAFF
14 TRBJ2-5 TRBV5-4 CASSFRVNQETQYF
12 TRBJ2-2 TRBV24-1 CARLGVAGELFF
14 TRBJ1-1 TRBV6-5 CASKVDRGRTEAFF
17 TRBJ2-1 TRBV7-8 CASSLGTGQGAGNEQFF
13 TRBJ1-5 TRBV29-1 CSVGGTDNQPQHF
12 TRBJ2-1 TRBV18 CASSPFNNEQFF
15 TRBJ1-2 TRBV18 CASSPGPIANYGYTF
12 TRBJ2-1 TRBV25-1 CASSEFSNEQFF
16 TRBJ2-7 TRBV11-2 CASSLEGGGGDYEQYF
14 TRBJ1-6 TRBV7-8 CASSFGQANSPLHF
17 TRBJ2-1 TRBV3-1/TRBV3-2 CASSQGWGLAGYNEQFF
15 TRBJ2-7 TRBV10-1 CASPERLAGEYEQYF
15 TRBJ1-5 TRBV2 CASSEQPTGGQPQHF